The present T cell receptor beta chain was sequenced within a study of Ad26.COV2.S vaccination and SARS-CoV-2 variants. Germline-derived CDR1 and CDR2 are KGHSH and LQKENI. The CDR3 totals 16 residues. The germline V and J ends were trimmed by 0 bases and 2 bases, with 10 bases remaining between them. The treatment denotes: 15 to 20 received Ad26.COV2.S at low or high dose, single or two shots; 5 received placebo; per-sample allocation not given. Material that was analyzed had been drawn on day 63 after the first vaccine or placebo injection. Assay used: immunoSEQ multiplex PCR; TCRdb lists only in-frame clones, some missing. Here the sample spans over 250,000 clones, about 90% being singletons.

The sample in question was peripheral blood, obtained in a trial of Ad26.COV2.S vaccine versus placebo. The sequence was collected from a person aged 18-65 years who received the Ad26.COV2.S COVID-19 vaccine or a placebo. The gene calls are TRBV18 and TRBJ2-2, with a tentative D call TRBD1 (5 bases). CDR3 coding DNA: TGTGCCAGCTCACCACCAGGCAGGGCCAACACCGGGGAGCTGTTTTTT. Protein product: CASSPPGRANTGELFF.